This TCR beta chain was captured by sequencing in a study of human T cells and chemical hapten exposure. Study findings and constraints: Unchanged with DPC sensitization were TCRs above 1 in 1000 frequency.

The time point was: healthy volunteer bleed at 6 weeks. The authors extracted total RNA from unfractionated whole blood. As originally analysed: Sequenced samples showed a median of around 91,000 TCRs each, with counts running from around 25,000 to 690,000. Using its own MiXCR run on the RACE reads, TCRdb lists one record per CDR3 protein. In this record, the V and J calls reflect TCRdb's handling and not the investigators' own analysis. The table lists 65,000 to 95,000 distinct CDR3 sequences, around 9.3% of them singletons. This clonotype occurred a few times. The antigen is undetermined. Sample: whole blood. This clonotype was obtained from a female donor in good health. Some clones in this sample may be carry-over from other donors' samples.

The CDR3 nucleotides read TGCGCCAGCAGCCACTTCCTAGGGACAGCTACGATTAAAGAGACCCAGTACTTC. Its translation: CASSHFLGTATIKETQYF. This chain links TRBV4-1 with TRBJ2-5, with 7 nucleotides matching TRBD1. The junction had 16 bases not matched to a gene; V was cut back by 3 bases and J by 3 bases. Germline V gene data show CDR1 as MGHRA and CDR2 as YSYEKL. The CDR3 loop spans 18 amino acids.